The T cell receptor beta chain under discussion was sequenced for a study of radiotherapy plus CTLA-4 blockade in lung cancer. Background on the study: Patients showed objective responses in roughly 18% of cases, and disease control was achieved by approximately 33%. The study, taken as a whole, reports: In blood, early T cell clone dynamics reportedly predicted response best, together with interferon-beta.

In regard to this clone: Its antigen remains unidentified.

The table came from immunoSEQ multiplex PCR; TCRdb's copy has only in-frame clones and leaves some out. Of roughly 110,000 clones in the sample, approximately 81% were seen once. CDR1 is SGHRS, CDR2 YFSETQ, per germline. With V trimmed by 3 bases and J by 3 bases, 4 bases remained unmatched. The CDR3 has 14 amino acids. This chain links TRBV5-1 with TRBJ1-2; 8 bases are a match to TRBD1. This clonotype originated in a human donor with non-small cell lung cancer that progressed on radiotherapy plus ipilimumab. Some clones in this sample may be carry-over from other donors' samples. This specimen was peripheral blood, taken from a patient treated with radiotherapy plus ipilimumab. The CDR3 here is CASSSMTGDYGYTF. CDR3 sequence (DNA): TGCGCCAGCAGCTCGATGACAGGGGACTATGGCTACACCTTC.